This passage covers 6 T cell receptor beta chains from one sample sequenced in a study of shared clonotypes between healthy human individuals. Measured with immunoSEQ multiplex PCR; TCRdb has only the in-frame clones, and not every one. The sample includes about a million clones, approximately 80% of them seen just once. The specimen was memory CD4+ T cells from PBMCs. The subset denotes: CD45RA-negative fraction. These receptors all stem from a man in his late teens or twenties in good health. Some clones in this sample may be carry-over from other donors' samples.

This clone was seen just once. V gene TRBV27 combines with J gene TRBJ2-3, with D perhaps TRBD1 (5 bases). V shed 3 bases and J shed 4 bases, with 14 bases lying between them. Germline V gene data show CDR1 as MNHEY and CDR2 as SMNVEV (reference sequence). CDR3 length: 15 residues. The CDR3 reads CASSFFVQGPDTQYF. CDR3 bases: TGTGCCAGCAGTTTCTTTGTTCAGGGCCCAGATACGCAGTATTTT.

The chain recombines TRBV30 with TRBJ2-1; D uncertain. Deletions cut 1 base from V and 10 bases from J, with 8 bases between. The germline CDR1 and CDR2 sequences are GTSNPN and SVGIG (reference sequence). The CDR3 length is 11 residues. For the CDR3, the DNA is TGTGCCTGGAGTGCGGTTGGGGAGCAGTTCTTC. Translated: CAWSAVGEQFF.

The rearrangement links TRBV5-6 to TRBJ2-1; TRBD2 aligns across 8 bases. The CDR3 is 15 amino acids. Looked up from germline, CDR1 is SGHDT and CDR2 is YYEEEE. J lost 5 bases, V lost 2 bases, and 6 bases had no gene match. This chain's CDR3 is CASSLGTRVDNEQFF. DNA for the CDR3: TGTGCCAGCAGCTTAGGGACTAGGGTAGACAATGAGCAGTTCTTC.

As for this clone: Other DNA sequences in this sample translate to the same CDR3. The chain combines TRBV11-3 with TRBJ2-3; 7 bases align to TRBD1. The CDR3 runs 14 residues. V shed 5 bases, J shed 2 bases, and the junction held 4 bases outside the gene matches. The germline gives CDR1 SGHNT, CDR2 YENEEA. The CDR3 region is CASSRGQSTDTQYF. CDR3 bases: TGTGCCAGCAGCCGGGGACAGTCCACAGATACGCAGTATTTT.

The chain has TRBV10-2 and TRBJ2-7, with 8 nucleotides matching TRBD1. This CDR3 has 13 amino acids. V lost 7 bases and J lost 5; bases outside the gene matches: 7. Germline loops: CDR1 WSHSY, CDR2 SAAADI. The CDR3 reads CASIRDRSNEQYF. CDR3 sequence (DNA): TGCGCCAGCATTCGGGACAGGTCGAACGAGCAGTACTTC.

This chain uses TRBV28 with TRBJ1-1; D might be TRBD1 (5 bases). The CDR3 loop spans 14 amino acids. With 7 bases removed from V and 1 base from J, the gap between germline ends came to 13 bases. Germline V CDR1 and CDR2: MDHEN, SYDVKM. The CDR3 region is CASTRPGQNTEAFF. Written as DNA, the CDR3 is TGTGCCAGCACCCGGCCGGGGCAGAACACTGAAGCTTTCTTT.